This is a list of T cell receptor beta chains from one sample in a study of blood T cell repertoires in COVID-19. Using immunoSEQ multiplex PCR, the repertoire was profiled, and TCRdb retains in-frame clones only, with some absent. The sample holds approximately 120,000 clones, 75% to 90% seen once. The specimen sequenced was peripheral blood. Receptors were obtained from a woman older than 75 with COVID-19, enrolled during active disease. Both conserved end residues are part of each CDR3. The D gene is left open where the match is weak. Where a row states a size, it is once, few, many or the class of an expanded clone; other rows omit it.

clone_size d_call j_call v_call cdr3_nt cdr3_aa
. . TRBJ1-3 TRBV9 TGTGCCAGCACCTCCTATCCTGGAAACACCATATATTTT CASTSYPGNTIYF
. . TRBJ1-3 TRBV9 TGTGCCAGCAGCGTAGCAACTAGTGGAAACACCATATATTTT CASSVATSGNTIYF
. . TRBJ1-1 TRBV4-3 TGCGCCAGCAGCCAAGATGGGAGAGGCACTGAAGCTTTCTTT CASSQDGRGTEAFF
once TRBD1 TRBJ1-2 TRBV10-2 TGCGCCAGCAGTGACCCTTCCGGGACAGGCCTCTATGGCTACACCTTC CASSDPSGTGLYGYTF
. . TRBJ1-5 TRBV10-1 TGCGCCGTCCAATCGAAGGGAGGAGGTCAGCCCCAGCATTTT CAVQSKGGGQPQHF
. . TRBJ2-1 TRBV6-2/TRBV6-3 TGTGCCAGCAGTTACTCAGGGGCATGGAATGAGCAGTTCTTC CASSYSGAWNEQFF
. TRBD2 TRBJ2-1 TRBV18 TGTGCCAGCTCAGCCATGGGTAGCGGGTCAACGCGAAAATACAATGAGCAGTTCTTC CASSAMGSGSTRKYNEQFF
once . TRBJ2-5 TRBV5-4 TGTGCCAGCAGCTTTCGGGGGTTCACCCAAGAGACCCAGTACTTC CASSFRGFTQETQYF
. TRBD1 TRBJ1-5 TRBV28 TGTGCCAGCAGTTTATCGCCAGGGGGCAGTCAGCCCCAGCATTTT CASSLSPGGSQPQHF
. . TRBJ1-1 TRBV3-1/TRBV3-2 TGTGCCAGCGAAGGGAGCACTGAAGCTTTCTTT CASEGSTEAFF
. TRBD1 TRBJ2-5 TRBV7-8 TGTGCCAGCAGCGCCCGACAGGGGATAGGGGCAGGAGAGACCCAGTACTTC CASSARQGIGAGETQYF
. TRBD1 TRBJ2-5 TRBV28 TGTGCCAGCAGTTTAGCCCCGACAGGGGAGACCCAGTACTTC CASSLAPTGETQYF
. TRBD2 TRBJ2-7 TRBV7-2 TGTGCCAGCAGCTCTAGCGGACCCCTAGGGGAGCAGTACTTC CASSSSGPLGEQYF
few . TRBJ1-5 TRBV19 TGTGCCAGTAGTATCGACAGGAGCAATCAGCCCCAGCATTTT CASSIDRSNQPQHF
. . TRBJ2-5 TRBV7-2 TGTGCCAGCAGCTTCACTCTAGTATTGCAAGAGACCCAGTACTTC CASSFTLVLQETQYF
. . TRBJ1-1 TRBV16 TGTGCCAGCAGCCATCTAAACACTGAAGCTTTCTTT CASSHLNTEAFF
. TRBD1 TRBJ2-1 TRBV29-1 TGCAGCGGGGGACAGGTATATGAGCAGTTCTTC CSGGQVYEQFF
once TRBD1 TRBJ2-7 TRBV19 TGTGCCAGTAGTGTGACAGGGACCTACGAGCAGTACTTC CASSVTGTYEQYF
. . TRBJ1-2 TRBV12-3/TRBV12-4 TGTGCCAGCAGTATCGGGAGAGATGGCTACACCTTC CASSIGRDGYTF
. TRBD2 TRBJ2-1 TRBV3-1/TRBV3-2 TGTGCCAGCAGCCATCGCGGGACTACCTCCTACAATGAGCAGTTCTTC CASSHRGTTSYNEQFF
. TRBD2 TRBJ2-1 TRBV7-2 TGTGCCAGCAGCTTAGAACTAGCGGGTTTTGAGCAGTTCTTC CASSLELAGFEQFF
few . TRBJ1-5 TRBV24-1 TGTGCCACCAGTGATTTTGGCGGGAATCAGCCCCAGCATTTT CATSDFGGNQPQHF
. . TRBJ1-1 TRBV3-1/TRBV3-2 TGTGCCAGCGGAGATAAGCAGGGGCTAGAGGCTTTCTTT CASGDKQGLEAFF
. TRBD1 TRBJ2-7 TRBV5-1 TGCGCCAGCAGCAGATCCGGGACAGCCTCCTACGAGCAGTACTTC CASSRSGTASYEQYF
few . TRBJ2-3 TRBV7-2 TGTGCCAGCGCCCGGGGGGCGGGAGTGGGAGATACGCAGTATTTT CASARGAGVGDTQYF
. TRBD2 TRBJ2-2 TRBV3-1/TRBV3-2 TGTGCCAGCAGCCCCAACCTAATAGCGGGAGGAGGTACCGGGGAGCTGTTTTTT CASSPNLIAGGGTGELFF
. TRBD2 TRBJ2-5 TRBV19 TGTGCCAGTAGTCCCTGGTTGACTAGCGGGAGTAGAGAGACCCAGTACTTC CASSPWLTSGSRETQYF
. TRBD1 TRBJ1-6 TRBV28 TGTGCCAGCAGACGGACAGGGAACACTAATTCACCCCTCCACTTT CASRRTGNTNSPLHF
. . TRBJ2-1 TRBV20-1 TGCAGTGCCGCAAGGTCGGGAGCACCGTTCTTC CSAARSGAPFF
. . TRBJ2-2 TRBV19 TGTGCCAGTAGTATAGATTCAACCGGGGAGCTGTTTTTT CASSIDSTGELFF
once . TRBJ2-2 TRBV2 TGTGCCAGCAGTGAAGTAGCGTCCAGCGGGGAGCTGTTTTTT CASSEVASSGELFF
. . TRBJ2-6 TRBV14 TGTGCCAGCAGCCGAGTGGGCCCGGGACAGGGACTAGTTGGGGCCAACGTCCTGACTTTC CASSRVGPGQGLVGANVLTF
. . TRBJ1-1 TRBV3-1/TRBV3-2 TGTGCCAGCAGCCAAGATCGGCAGGGGACTGAAGCTTTCTTT CASSQDRQGTEAFF
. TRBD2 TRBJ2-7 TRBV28 TGTGCCAGCAGTTTCCTCGGCGGGGGCTCCTACGAGCAGTACTTC CASSFLGGGSYEQYF
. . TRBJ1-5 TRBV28 TGTGCCAGCAGTTTCCTGCGGGGGACCGGGCCCCAGCATTTT CASSFLRGTGPQHF
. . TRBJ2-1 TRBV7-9 TGTGCCAGCAACGAAAGAGCTTCGTGGAATGAGCAGTTCTTC CASNERASWNEQFF
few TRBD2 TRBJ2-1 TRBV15 TGTGCCACCAGCAGAGATTTGGCTAGCGGGATTCGTGAGCAGTTCTTC CATSRDLASGIREQFF
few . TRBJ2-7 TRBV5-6 TGTGCCAGCAGCTTGAGGCAGGGGGGCTACGAGCAGTACTTC CASSLRQGGYEQYF
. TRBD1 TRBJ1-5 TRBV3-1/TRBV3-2 TGTGCCAGCAGCCTTAATCACAGGGGCGATCAGCCCCAGCATTTT CASSLNHRGDQPQHF
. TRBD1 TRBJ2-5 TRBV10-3 TGTGCCATCAGTGAGCAACCACAGGGACAGCAGTACTTC CAISEQPQGQQYF
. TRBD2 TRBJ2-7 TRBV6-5 TGTGCCAGCAGTTCTAGGGGACTCCGGGAGGACGAGCAGTACTTC CASSSRGLREDEQYF
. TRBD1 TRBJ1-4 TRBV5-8 TGTGCCAGCAGCTCGCAGGGGGGAGAAAGTGAAAAACTGTTTTTT CASSSQGGESEKLFF
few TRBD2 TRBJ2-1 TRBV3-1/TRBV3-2 TGTGCCAGCAGCCAACAGGGAGGGATTATCAATGAGCAGTTCTTC CASSQQGGIINEQFF
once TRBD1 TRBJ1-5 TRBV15 TGTGCCACCAGCAGAGATCCAACAGGGGCTCAGCCCCAGCATTTT CATSRDPTGAQPQHF
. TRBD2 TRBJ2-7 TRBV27 TGTGCCAGCAGTTGGGGACTAGCGGGAGTGCTTGAGCAGTACTTC CASSWGLAGVLEQYF
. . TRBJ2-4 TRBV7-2 TGTGCCAGCAGCTCTACAAACATTCAGTACTTC CASSSTNIQYF
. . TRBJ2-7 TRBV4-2 TGTGCCAGCAGCCAAGGAGGGAGCTCCTACGAGCAGTACTTC CASSQGGSSYEQYF
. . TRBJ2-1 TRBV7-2 TGTGCCAGCAGCACAGACAATGAGCAGTTCTTC CASSTDNEQFF
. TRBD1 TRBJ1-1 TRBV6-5 TGTGCCAGCAGTTTACAGGGGGATGCTGAAGCTTTCTTT CASSLQGDAEAFF
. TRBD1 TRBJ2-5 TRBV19 TGTGCCAGTAGAGGGACAGGGAGAAGGGACGAGACCCAGTACTTC CASRGTGRRDETQYF
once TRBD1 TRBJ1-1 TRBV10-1 TGCGCCAGCATTATACTTCCCTATATAAAACGACAGGGGATGAACACTGAAGCTTTCTTT CASIILPYIKRQGMNTEAFF
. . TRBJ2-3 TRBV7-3 TGTGCCAGCAGCTCGACAGCTTTCACAGATACGCAGTATTTT CASSSTAFTDTQYF
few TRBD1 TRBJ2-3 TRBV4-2 TGTGCCAGCAGCCAAGATTGGACAGGGGTCGCGGATACGCAGTATTTT CASSQDWTGVADTQYF
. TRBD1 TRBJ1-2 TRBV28 TGTGCCAGCAGCGTCCCTACAGGGGGGCACTATGGCTACACCTTC CASSVPTGGHYGYTF
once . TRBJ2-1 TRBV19 TGTGCCAGTAGTATCCTTGACGGGTACAATGAGCAGTTCTTC CASSILDGYNEQFF